This T cell receptor beta chain was retrieved from a study of spatial heterogeneity in lung cancer (dated by TCRdb to the late 2010s). Background for the entire study: Donors were 72 patients with early-stage, untreated non-small cell lung cancer from the lung TRACERx cohort. Follow-up PBMC samples were sequenced whenever available, with a median time to follow-up of approximately two years after resection. Beta-chain transcripts were consistently detected in greater numbers than alpha-chain transcripts, which likely reflects a higher abundance of beta-chain transcripts. In the raw uncorrected reads, each unique combination of TCR and UMI appeared more than ten times on average. In non-small cell lung cancer, the study quantitatively compared TCR alpha and beta repertoires across several tumor regions, matched nontumor lung, and blood. The study linked features of the TCR repertoire to counts of nonsynonymous mutations, which were determined by whole-exome sequencing of tumor tissue. Both alpha and beta chains were TCR-sequenced in samples taken at surgery, namely 220 tumor regions, 62 to 70 matched nontumor lung samples and 50 to 60 PBMC samples.

Sample time point, as interpreted from the label and publication: blood at routine non-recurrence follow-up after resection. TCR sequencing used whole RNA extracted from tumor and nontumor lung tissue, or from cryopreserved PBMC samples, without cell sorting. Patients were selected for TCR sequencing only if sufficient RNA was available from at least two tumor regions. This clonotype was counted ten times or more. What antigen it recognizes has not been identified. The input lacks base qualities; no much larger clone sits a single base away. Library preparation was by 5' RACE. Sequencing instrument: NextSeq 500. The TCR library protocol attached a unique molecular identifier to each TCR cDNA molecule to allow correction of PCR and sequencing errors. The source study handled its data this way. TCR identification, UMI-based error correction and CDR3 extraction were performed with Decombinator tools. Expanded TCRs were defined as those above a frequency of 2 per 1,000, corresponding to the top 1% of the tumor frequency distribution. Renyi diversity was calculated using the R vegan package after each repertoire was subsampled 100 times to 5,000 TCRs. CDR3 similarity networks were built from amino acid triplet string-kernel similarity, connecting CDR3s with pairwise similarity above 0.82. The public reads were run again by TCRdb, first through fastp at Q25 and then through MiXCR, and only productive beta chains were kept. Under each unique CDR3 protein, matching rows form one entry showing the most common genes and DNA. V and J calls and clone size were set by TCRdb, not the authors. This sample gives 40,000 to 45,000 distinct CDR3 sequences in total; more than 20% of them show up just once. Jointly, the top ten make up about 7.2% of the sample.

Here is what the overall study found, with its caveats: Confirming at a functional level the hypothesis that regional TCRs recognize regional mutations was considered to require additional single-cell paired TCR alpha and beta sequencing. Ubiquitous expanded tumor TCRs were detected in blood more often at tumor resection than at routine follow-up. Only around 15 patients were included in the comparisons of baseline and follow-up blood repertoires.

V and J lose 1 base and 3 bases, and a span of 8 bases separates them. CDR1 and CDR2 are drawn from the germline V gene (reference sequence): DFQATT, SNEGSKA. Including the terminal cysteine and phenylalanine, the CDR3 comprises 13 residues. Of the read, only the CDR3 DNA is kept; its 39 bases are in frame from base 1. This TCR was recovered from a female donor with early-stage non-small cell lung cancer. The rearrangement combines TRBV20-1 with TRBJ2-3; tentative D gene TRBD1, with 6 bases matching. This material consisted of PBMCs, taken at follow-up. CDR3 reads: CSARVQGTDTQYF. The sequence in DNA is TGCAGTGCTAGAGTTCAGGGGACAGATACGCAGTATTTT.